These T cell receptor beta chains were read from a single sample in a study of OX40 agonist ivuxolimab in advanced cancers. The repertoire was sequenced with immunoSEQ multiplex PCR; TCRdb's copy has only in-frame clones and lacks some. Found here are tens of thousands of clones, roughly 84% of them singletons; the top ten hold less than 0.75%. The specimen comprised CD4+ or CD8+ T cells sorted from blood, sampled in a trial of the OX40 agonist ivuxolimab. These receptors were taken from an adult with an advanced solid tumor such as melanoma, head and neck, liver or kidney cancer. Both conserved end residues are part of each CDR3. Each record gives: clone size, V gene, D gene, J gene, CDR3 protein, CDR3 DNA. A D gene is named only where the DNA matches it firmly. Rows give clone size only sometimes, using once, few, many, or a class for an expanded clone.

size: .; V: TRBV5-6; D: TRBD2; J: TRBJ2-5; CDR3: CASSFFGLAEETQYF; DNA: TGTGCCAGCAGCTTCTTCGGACTAGCGGAAGAGACCCAGTACTTC
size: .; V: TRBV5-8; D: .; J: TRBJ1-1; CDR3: CASSLSRVGDAFF; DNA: TGTGCCAGCAGCTTGTCCCGGGTAGGGGACGCTTTCTTT
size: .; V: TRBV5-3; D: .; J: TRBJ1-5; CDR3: CARSSPLYPGRPGQPQHF; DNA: TGTGCCAGAAGCTCCCCACTCTACCCGGGCCGCCCGGGCCAGCCCCAGCATTTT
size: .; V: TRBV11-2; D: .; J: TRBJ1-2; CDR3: CASSQDINYGYTF; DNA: TGTGCCAGCAGCCAGGACATTAACTATGGCTACACCTTC
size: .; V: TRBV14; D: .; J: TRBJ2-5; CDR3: CASSQELASETQYF; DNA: TGTGCCAGCAGCCAAGAACTAGCATCAGAGACCCAGTACTTC
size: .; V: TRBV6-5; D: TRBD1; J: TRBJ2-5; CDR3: CASSYSEGGGETQYF; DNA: TGTGCCAGCAGTTACTCAGAAGGGGGCGGAGAGACCCAGTACTTC
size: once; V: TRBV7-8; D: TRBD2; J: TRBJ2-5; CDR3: CASSFQPTSGRGTQYF; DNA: TGTGCCAGCAGCTTCCAACCAACTAGCGGGAGGGGGACCCAGTACTTC
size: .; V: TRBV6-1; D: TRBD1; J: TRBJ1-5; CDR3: CASSEGTGSQPQHF; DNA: TGTGCCAGCAGTGAGGGGACAGGGAGTCAGCCCCAGCATTTT
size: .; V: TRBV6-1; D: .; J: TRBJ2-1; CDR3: CASSVGDAYNEQFF; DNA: TGTGCCAGCAGTGTGGGGGACGCCTACAATGAGCAGTTCTTC
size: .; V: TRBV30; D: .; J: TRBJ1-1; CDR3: CAWSVAGLRPNTEAFF; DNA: TGTGCCTGGAGTGTAGCAGGGCTTAGGCCTAACACTGAAGCTTTCTTT
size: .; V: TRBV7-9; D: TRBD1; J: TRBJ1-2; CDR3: CASGSDRVYGYTF; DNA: TGTGCCAGCGGCTCAGACAGGGTCTATGGCTACACCTTC
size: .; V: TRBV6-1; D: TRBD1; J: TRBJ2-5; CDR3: CASRGTGLVAQYF; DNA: TGTGCCAGCAGAGGGACAGGACTCGTGGCCCAGTACTTC
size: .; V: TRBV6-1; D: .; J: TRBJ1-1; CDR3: CASTNGWAGITEAFF; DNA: TGTGCCAGCACCAACGGTTGGGCAGGGATCACTGAAGCTTTCTTT
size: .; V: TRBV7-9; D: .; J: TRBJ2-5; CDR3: CASSSPGEGALQETQYF; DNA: TGTGCCAGCAGCTCACCGGGGGAGGGGGCCCTCCAAGAGACCCAGTACTTC
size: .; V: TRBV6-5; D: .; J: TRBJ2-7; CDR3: CASRGGQIQYF; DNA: TGTGCCAGCAGGGGTGGACAGATACAGTACTTC
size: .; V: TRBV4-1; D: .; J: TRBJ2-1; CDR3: CASSQARGPYEQFF; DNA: TGCGCCAGCAGCCAAGCTAGGGGTCCGTATGAGCAGTTCTTC
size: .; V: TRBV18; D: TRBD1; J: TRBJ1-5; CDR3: CASSPRTGRTGNQPQHF; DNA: TGTGCCAGCTCACCTCGGACAGGGAGGACGGGAAATCAGCCCCAGCATTTT
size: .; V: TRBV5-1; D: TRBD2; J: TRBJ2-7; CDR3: CASSFGGEGRSEQYF; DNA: TGCGCCAGCAGCTTCGGGGGGGAGGGCCGAAGCGAGCAGTACTTC
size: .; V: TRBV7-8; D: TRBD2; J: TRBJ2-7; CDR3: CASSLVLAENYEQYF; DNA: TGTGCCAGCAGCTTAGTACTAGCGGAGAACTACGAGCAGTACTTC
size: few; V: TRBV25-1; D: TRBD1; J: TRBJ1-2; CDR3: CASSEGQNGYTF; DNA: TGTGCCAGCAGTGAGGGACAGAATGGCTACACCTTC
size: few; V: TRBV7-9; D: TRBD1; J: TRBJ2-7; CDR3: CASSSHRRGQAHYEQYF; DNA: TGTGCCAGCAGCTCGCACCGCAGGGGGCAAGCGCACTACGAGCAGTACTTC
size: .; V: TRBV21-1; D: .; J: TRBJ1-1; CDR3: CASIDRHTEAFF; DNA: TGTGCCAGCATCGACAGGCACACTGAAGCTTTCTTT
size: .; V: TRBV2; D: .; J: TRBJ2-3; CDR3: CASSEAPHLARGSTDTQYF; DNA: TGTGCCAGCAGTGAAGCCCCCCACTTAGCGCGGGGAAGCACAGATACGCAGTATTTT
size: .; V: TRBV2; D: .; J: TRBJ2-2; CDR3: CASRPSPGGELFF; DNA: TGTGCCAGCAGACCCAGCCCAGGCGGGGAGCTGTTTTTT
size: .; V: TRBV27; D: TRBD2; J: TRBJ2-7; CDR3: CASSTRTSRPYEQYF; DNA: TGTGCCAGCAGTACCCGGACTAGCCGCCCCTACGAGCAGTACTTC
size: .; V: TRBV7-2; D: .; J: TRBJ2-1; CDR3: CASSLSEGAYNEQFF; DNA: TGTGCCAGCAGCTTATCTGAAGGGGCCTACAATGAGCAGTTCTTC
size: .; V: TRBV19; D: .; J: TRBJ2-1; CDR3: CASSIVGTARDEQFF; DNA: TGTGCCAGTAGTATCGTAGGAACAGCGCGGGATGAGCAGTTCTTC